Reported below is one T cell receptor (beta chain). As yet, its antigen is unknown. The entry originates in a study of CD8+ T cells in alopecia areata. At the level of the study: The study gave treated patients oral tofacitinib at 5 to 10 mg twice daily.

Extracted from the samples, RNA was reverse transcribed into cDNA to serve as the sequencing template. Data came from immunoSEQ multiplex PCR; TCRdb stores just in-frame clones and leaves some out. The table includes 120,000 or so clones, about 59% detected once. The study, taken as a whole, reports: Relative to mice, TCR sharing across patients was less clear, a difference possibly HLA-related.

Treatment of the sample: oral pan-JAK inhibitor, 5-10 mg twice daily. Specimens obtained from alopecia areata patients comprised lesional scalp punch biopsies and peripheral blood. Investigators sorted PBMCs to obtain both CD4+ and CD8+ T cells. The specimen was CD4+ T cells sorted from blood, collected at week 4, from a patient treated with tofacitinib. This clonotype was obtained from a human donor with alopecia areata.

This chain's CDR3 is CASIDYNEQFF. For the CDR3, the DNA is TGTGCCAGCATTGATTACAATGAGCAGTTCTTC. The chain is built from TRBV2 and TRBJ2-1; no clear D. Germline V gene sequence: CDR1 SNHLY, CDR2 FYNNEI. V was cut by 7 bases and J by 4 bases, with 5 bases left in between. The CDR3 covers 11 residues. The complete variable domain, with remaining parts taken from reference TRBV2 and TRBJ2-1, reads EPEVTQTPSHQVTQMGQEVILRCVPISNHLYFYWYRQILGQKVEFLVSFYNNEISEKSEIFDDQFSVERPDGSNFTLKIRSTKLEDSAMYFCASIDYNEQFFGPGTRLTVL.